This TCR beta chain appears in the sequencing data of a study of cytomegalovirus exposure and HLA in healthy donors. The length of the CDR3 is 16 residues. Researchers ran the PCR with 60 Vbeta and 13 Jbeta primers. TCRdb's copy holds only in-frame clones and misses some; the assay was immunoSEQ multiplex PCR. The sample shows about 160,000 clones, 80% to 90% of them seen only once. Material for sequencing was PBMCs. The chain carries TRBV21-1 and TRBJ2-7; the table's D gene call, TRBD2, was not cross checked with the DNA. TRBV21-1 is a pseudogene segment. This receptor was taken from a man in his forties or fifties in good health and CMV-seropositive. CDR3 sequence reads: CASSRAGKGPPGEQYV. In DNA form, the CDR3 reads TGTGCCAGCAGCCGAGCCGGGAAGGGGCCTCCGGGAGAGCAGTACGTC.